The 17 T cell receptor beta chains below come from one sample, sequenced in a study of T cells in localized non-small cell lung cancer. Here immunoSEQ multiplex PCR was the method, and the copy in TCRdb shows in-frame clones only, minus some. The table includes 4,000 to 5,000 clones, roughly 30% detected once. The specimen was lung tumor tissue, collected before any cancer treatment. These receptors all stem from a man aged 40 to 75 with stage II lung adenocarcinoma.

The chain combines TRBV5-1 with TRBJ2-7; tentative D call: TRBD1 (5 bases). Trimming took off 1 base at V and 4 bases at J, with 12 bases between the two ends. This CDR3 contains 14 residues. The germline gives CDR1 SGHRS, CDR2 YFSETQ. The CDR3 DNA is TGCGCCAGCAGCTTGATGCAGGGTGGGTACGAGCAGTACTTC. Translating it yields CASSLMQGGYEQYF.

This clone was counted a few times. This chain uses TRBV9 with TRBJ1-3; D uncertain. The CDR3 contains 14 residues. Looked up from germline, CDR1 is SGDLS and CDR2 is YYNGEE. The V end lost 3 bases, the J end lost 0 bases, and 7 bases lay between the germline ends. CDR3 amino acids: CASSGQSSGNTIYF. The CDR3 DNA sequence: TGTGCCAGCAGCGGCCAGAGCTCTGGAAACACCATATATTTT.

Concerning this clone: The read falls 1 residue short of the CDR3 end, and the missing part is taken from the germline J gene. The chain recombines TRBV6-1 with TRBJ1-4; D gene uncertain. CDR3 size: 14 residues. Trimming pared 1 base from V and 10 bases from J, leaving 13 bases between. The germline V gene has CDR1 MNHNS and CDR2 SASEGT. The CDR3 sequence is CASSEVGPAGKLFF. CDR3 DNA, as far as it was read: TGTGCCAGCAGTGAAGTAGGGCCCGCGGGAAAACTGTTT.

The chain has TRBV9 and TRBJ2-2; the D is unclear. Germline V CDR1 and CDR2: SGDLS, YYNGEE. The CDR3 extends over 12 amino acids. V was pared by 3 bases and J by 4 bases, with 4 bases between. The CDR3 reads CASSDLTGELFF. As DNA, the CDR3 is TGTGCCAGCAGCGACCTCACCGGGGAGCTGTTTTTT.

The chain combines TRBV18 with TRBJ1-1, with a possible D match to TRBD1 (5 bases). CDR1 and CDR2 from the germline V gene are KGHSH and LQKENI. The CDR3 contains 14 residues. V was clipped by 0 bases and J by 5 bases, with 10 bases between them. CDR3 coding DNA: TGTGCCAGCTCACCACCGGCTAGGGGTACTGAAGCTTTCTTT. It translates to CASSPPARGTEAFF.

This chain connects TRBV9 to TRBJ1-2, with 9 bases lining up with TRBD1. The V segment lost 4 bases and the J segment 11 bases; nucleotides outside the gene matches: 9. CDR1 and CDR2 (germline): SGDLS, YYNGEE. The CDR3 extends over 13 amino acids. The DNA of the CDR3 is TGTGCCAGCAGCCCGGAACAGGGGGCAATATACACCTTC. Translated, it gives CASSPEQGAIYTF.

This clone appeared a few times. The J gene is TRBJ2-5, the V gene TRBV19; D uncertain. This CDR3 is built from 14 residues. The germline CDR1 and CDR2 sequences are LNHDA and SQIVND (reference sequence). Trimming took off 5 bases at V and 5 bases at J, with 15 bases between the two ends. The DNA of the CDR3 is TGTGCCAGTAGTTCCCGGTCCGGGTGGGAGACCCAGTACTTC. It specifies CASSSRSGWETQYF.

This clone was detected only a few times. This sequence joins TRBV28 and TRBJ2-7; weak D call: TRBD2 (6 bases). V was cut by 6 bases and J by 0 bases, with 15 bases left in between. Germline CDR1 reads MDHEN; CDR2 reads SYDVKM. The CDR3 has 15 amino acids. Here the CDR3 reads CASRDLGRDSYEQYF. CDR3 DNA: TGTGCCAGCAGGGATCTGGGGCGGGACTCCTACGAGCAGTACTTC.

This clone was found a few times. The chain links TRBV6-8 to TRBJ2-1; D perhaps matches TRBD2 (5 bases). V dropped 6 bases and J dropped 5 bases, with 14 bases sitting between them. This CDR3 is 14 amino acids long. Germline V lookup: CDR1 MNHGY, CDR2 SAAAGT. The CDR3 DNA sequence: TGTGCCAGCAGGGCCGTGGGGAGAAACAATGAGCAGTTCTTC. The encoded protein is CASRAVGRNNEQFF.

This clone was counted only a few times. The CDR3 nucleotides read TGTGCCAGCAGCTTAGCGGGAGGGCCAGTGGAGCTGTTTTTT. Its protein product is CASSLAGGPVELFF. This chain links TRBV28 with TRBJ2-2; 11 bases align to TRBD2. This CDR3 has 14 residues. With 6 bases clipped from V and 10 bases from J, the junction kept 7 bases outside the gene matches. The germline V gene encodes CDR1 MDHEN and CDR2 SYDVKM.

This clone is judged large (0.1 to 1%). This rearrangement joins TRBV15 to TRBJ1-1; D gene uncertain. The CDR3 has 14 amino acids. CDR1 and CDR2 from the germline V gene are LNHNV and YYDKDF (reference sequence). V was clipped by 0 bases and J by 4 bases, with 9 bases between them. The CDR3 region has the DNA TGTGCCACCAGCAGAGATTTGGCGGGCACTGAAGCTTTCTTT. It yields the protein CATSRDLAGTEAFF.

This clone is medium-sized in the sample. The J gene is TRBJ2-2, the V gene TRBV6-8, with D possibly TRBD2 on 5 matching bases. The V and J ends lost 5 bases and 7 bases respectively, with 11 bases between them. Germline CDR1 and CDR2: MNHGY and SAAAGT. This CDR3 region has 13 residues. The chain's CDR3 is CASSDRGGGELFF. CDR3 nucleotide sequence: TGTGCCAGCAGTGACCGGGGTGGCGGGGAGCTGTTTTTT.

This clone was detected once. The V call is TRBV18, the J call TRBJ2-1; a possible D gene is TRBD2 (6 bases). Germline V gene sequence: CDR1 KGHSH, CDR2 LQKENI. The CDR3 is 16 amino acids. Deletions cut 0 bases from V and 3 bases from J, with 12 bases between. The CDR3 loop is CASSPPASVLYNEQFF. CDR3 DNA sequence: TGTGCCAGCTCACCACCGGCTAGCGTGCTCTACAATGAGCAGTTCTTC. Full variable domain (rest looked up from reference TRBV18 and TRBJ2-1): NAGVMQNPRHLVRRRGQEARLRCSPMKGHSHVYWYRQLPEEGLKFMVYLQKENIIDESGMPKERFSAEFPKEGPSILRIQQVVRGDSAAYFCASSPPASVLYNEQFFGPGTRLTVL.

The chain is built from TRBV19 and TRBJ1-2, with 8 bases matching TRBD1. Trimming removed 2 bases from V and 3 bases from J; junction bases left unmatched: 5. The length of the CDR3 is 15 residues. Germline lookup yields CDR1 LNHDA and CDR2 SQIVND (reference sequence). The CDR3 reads CASSIRQGADYGYTF. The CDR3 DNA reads TGTGCCAGTAGTATACGGCAGGGGGCGGACTATGGCTACACCTTC.

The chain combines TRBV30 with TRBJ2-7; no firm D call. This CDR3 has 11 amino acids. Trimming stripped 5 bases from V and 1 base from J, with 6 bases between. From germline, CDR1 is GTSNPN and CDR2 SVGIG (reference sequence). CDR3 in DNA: TGTGCCTGGGCAGGATCCTACGAGCAGTACTTC. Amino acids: CAWAGSYEQYF.

CDR3: CASSLRGRLVSYGYTF. The CDR3 DNA sequence: TGTGCCAGCAGTTTAAGGGGGAGACTCGTATCCTATGGCTACACCTTC. The V gene is TRBV28, the J gene TRBJ1-2; D is possibly TRBD1 (6 bases). This CDR3 has 16 residues. Germline-derived CDR1 and CDR2 are MDHEN and SYDVKM. Between the trimmed V and J ends, which lost 2 bases and 4 bases, there was a span of 17 bases.

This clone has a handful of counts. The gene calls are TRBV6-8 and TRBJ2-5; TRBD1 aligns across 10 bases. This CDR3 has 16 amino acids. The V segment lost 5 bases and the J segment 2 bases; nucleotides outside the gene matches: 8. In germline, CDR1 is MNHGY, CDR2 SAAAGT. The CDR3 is CASSEGQGFNQETQYF. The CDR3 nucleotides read TGTGCCAGCAGTGAGGGACAGGGGTTTAATCAAGAGACCCAGTACTTC.